Listed below are T cell receptor beta chains from one sample, sequenced in a study of cytomegalovirus exposure and HLA in healthy donors. Produced via immunoSEQ multiplex PCR; TCRdb's table is partial and in-frame only. The table has over 150,000 clones, 80% to 85% seen once. The sequencing sample was made of PBMCs. The origin of the receptors is a woman under 30 in good health and CMV-seropositive. Both conserved end residues are trimmed from each CDR3. The order of the fields is J gene, V gene, CDR3 protein.

j_call: TRBJ2-7; v_call: TRBV15; cdr3_aa: ATSVRQEPFSEQY
j_call: TRBJ1-5; v_call: TRBV2; cdr3_aa: ASSATGMDNQPQH
j_call: TRBJ1-4; v_call: TRBV27; cdr3_aa: ASSSSGQAARVATNEKLF
j_call: TRBJ1-5; v_call: TRBV6-1; cdr3_aa: ASRATGAPYQPQH
j_call: TRBJ1-2; v_call: TRBV4-3; cdr3_aa: ASSPSQGNYGYT
j_call: TRBJ1-1; v_call: TRBV15; cdr3_aa: ATSRDWGRAF
j_call: TRBJ2-3; v_call: TRBV4-3; cdr3_aa: ASSQDLAGWSTDTQY
j_call: TRBJ2-3; v_call: TRBV7-2; cdr3_aa: ASSILTDTQY
j_call: TRBJ2-5; v_call: TRBV4-2; cdr3_aa: ASSSTSPWETQY
j_call: TRBJ1-5; v_call: TRBV10-2; cdr3_aa: ASSVTGGDQPQH
j_call: TRBJ2-7; v_call: TRBV5-1; cdr3_aa: ASSFDRGYEQY
j_call: TRBJ2-3; v_call: TRBV18; cdr3_aa: ASSRVPTGTSPDTQY
j_call: TRBJ1-4; v_call: TRBV2; cdr3_aa: ASFEERNYEKLF